These 31 T cell receptor beta chains came from one sample sequenced in a study of T cell repertoires in cytomegalovirus infection. No cognate antigen is known for these TCRs. Each CDR3 protein is one row after TCRdb ran MiXCR on the reads. The sample lists 150,000 to 200,000 distinct CDR3 sequences; less than 25% were seen once. Sequencing used CD8+ T cells from cultured PBMCs, obtained from culture after CMV antigen stimulation. The receptor source for this set is a human donor in good health (CMV status not recorded). Some clones in this sample may be carry-over from other donors' samples.

The table lists this clonotype with many counts. The chain is built from TRBV7-8 and TRBJ1-5, with 8 bases fitting TRBD1. Germline CDR1 reads SGHVS; CDR2 reads FQNEAQ. The CDR3 extends over 15 amino acids. With 5 bases clipped from V and 5 bases from J, the junction kept 8 bases outside the gene matches. CDR3 DNA: TGTGCCAGCAGCCCGATAACAGGGGGACATCAGCCCCAGCATTTT. This sequence encodes CASSPITGGHQPQHF.

This clonotype was picked up a small number of times. The CDR3, as DNA: TGTGCCAGCAGCACCAAAGGACAGCCCCAGCATTTT. This gives the protein CASSTKGQPQHF. The chain carries TRBV7-9 and TRBJ1-5; D remains unclear. Germline V gene data show CDR1 as SEHNR and CDR2 as FQNEAQ (reference sequence). This CDR3 region has 12 residues. The germline V and J ends were trimmed by 5 bases and 7 bases, with 9 bases remaining between them. The whole variable domain, filled in from reference TRBV7-9 and TRBJ1-5, reads DTGVSQNPRHKITKRGQNVTFRCDPISEHNRLYWYRQTLGQGPEFLTYFQNEAQLEKSRLLSDRFSAERPKGSFSTLEIQRTEQGDSAMYLCASSTKGQPQHFGDGTRLSIL.

This clonotype was observed a few times. The chain uses TRBV30 and TRBJ1-1; D unclear. CDR3 length: 15 residues. Trimming shortened V by 2 bases and J by 0 bases, and 13 bases separated the two germline ends. Germline V gene lookup returns CDR1 GTSNPN and CDR2 SVGIG (reference sequence). DNA of the CDR3: TGTGCCTGGAGTCCCCGGTGGGGAATGAACACTGAAGCTTTCTTT. It codes for CAWSPRWGMNTEAFF.

This clonotype was observed at least ten times. This chain joins TRBV12-3 or TRBV12-4 and TRBJ2-1; 8 positions agree with TRBD2. The CDR3 covers 16 residues. Unmatched junction bases numbered 7, after V lost 6 bases and J lost 0 bases. The CDR3 region has the DNA TGTGCCAGCAGCCCCGGGGGGGTAAGCTCCTACAATGAGCAGTTCTTC. The encoded protein is CASSPGGVSSYNEQFF.

The chain uses TRBV7-2 and TRBJ2-1; 10 bases are shared with TRBD2. Losses at the gene ends were 4 bases for V and 8 bases for J; bases not matched to a gene: 8. The CDR3 totals 15 residues. In germline, CDR1 is SGHTA, CDR2 FQGNSA. CDR3: CASSYSGGQGDEQFF. CDR3 nucleotide sequence: TGTGCCAGCAGCTATAGCGGGGGGCAGGGGGATGAGCAGTTCTTC.

The table lists this clonotype with a count of one. The gene calls are TRBV12-3 or TRBV12-4 and TRBJ2-3, with 12 bases matching TRBD2. V lost 6 bases to trimming and J lost 4 bases; unmatched junction nucleotides: 8. The CDR3 sequence is 16 residues long. The CDR3 spells CASSRPSGGESDTQYF. CDR3 DNA sequence: TGTGCCAGCAGCCGGCCTAGCGGGGGGGAGTCAGATACGCAGTATTTT.

A few counts support this clonotype. V gene TRBV4-2 combines with J gene TRBJ2-1; 8 bases fit TRBD2. Trimming took 4 bases from V and 6 from J; bases not matched to a gene: 11. The CDR3 is 16 amino acids. Germline-derived CDR1 and CDR2 are LGHNA and YNFKEQ. CDR3 sequence (DNA): TGTGCCAGCAGCCCCGAATACGGGGGGGCGGGCAATGAGCAGTTCTTC. Amino acid sequence: CASSPEYGGAGNEQFF.

The rearrangement uses TRBV7-3 and TRBJ2-1, with 14 bases lining up with TRBD2. V was pared by 1 base and J by 7 bases, with 6 bases of the junction left unmatched. The CDR3 consists of 17 residues. CDR1 SGHTA and CDR2 FQGTGA come from the germline V gene. CDR3 region: CASSLNRLAGGRNEQFF. The CDR3 DNA reads TGTGCCAGCAGCTTAAATCGACTAGCGGGGGGGCGGAATGAGCAGTTCTTC.

The rearrangement joins TRBV18 to TRBJ2-2, with 7 bases that match TRBD2. Losses at the gene ends were 2 bases for V and 2 bases for J; bases not matched to a gene: 5. This CDR3 contains 16 residues. The germline V gene encodes CDR1 KGHSH and CDR2 LQKENI. The CDR3 bases are TGTGCCAGCTCACCAGAGCTAGCGGCTAACACCGGGGAGCTGTTTTTT. This codes for CASSPELAANTGELFF.

This clonotype was found a few times. This rearrangement joins TRBV27 to TRBJ1-2; D unclear. The ends were cut back, 5 bases at V and 4 bases at J, with 17 bases in the middle. Germline assignment: CDR1 MNHEY and CDR2 SMNVEV (reference sequence). CDR3 size: 15 residues. The CDR3 is CASSPQKRSVYGYTF. CDR3 coding DNA: TGTGCCAGCAGTCCCCAGAAACGATCGGTCTATGGCTACACCTTC.

This clonotype was seen more than once but under ten times. The V call is TRBV6-8, the J call TRBJ1-1; no definite D call. Looked up from germline, CDR1 is MNHGY and CDR2 is SAAAGT. Trimming left V 4 bases short and J 1 base short, with 7 bases between. This CDR3 comprises 13 residues. The chain's CDR3 is CASSSHENTEAFF. For the CDR3, the DNA is TGTGCCAGCAGTTCCCACGAGAACACTGAAGCTTTCTTT.

This clonotype was found a few times. In DNA, the CDR3 is TGCGCCAGCAGCGCACCGGGACAGGGGGCTGCCGGGGAGCTGTTTTTT. It specifies CASSAPGQGAAGELFF. The chain has TRBV5-1 and TRBJ2-2; 12 bases align to TRBD1. V lost 4 bases to trimming and J lost 6 bases; unmatched junction nucleotides: 7. The CDR3 is 16 residues long. Germline CDR1 reads SGHRS; CDR2 reads YFSETQ.

A few counts support this clonotype. The V and J genes are TRBV12-3 or TRBV12-4 and TRBJ2-4; the D gene is possibly TRBD2 (7 bases). Deletions cut 4 bases from V and 12 bases from J, with 19 bases between. The CDR3 loop spans 14 amino acids. The CDR3 protein is CASSYLTSGGDQYF. DNA for the CDR3: TGTGCCAGCAGTTACCTAACCTCGGGGGGCGATCAGTACTTC.

The J gene is TRBJ2-5, the V gene TRBV12-3 or TRBV12-4, with D possibly matching TRBD1 (6 bases). The CDR3 length is 17 residues. Trimming shortened V by 7 bases and J by 4 bases, and 25 bases separated the two germline ends. For the CDR3, the DNA is TGTGCCAGCACCACAGAACACCGAACAGGGTCGGGAGAGACCCAGTACTTC. Its translation: CASTTEHRTGSGETQYF.

This clonotype was seen more than once but under ten times. The chain couples TRBV4-3 to TRBJ2-7; no clear D gene. The CDR3 totals 13 residues. V gave up 0 bases and J gave up 6 bases, with 9 bases separating them. Germline V CDR1 and CDR2: LGHNA, YSLEER. Written as DNA, the CDR3 is TGCGCCAGCAGCCAAGATCTTTCAGTCGAGCAGTACTTC. Its translation: CASSQDLSVEQYF.

The J gene is TRBJ1-5, the V gene TRBV4-1; D gene uncertain. Germline V CDR1 and CDR2: MGHRA, YSYEKL. This CDR3 is built from 15 residues. V was cut by 1 base and J by 0 bases, with 7 bases left in between. The CDR3 DNA follows: TGCGCCAGCAGCCAAGGACCGCTTAGCAATCAGCCCCAGCATTTT. Translated, it gives CASSQGPLSNQPQHF.

The sample holds a few counts of this clonotype. V usage is TRBV7-2 and J usage is TRBJ1-5; D unresolved. Germline V gene sequence: CDR1 SGHTA, CDR2 FQGNSA. The CDR3 consists of 15 residues. V was shortened by 1 base and J by 3 bases, with 10 bases between the two germline ends. The CDR3 region has the DNA TGTGCCAGCAGCTTAGTATTGGGGAACAATCAGCCCCAGCATTTT. This encodes CASSLVLGNNQPQHF.

This clonotype was observed a handful of times. The CDR3 spells CASSRGQANTEAFF. CDR3 sequence (DNA): TGTGCCAGCAGCAGAGGACAGGCGAACACTGAAGCTTTCTTT. This chain uses TRBV7-6 with TRBJ1-1; TRBD1 aligns across 7 bases. The germline CDR1 and CDR2 sequences are SGHVS and FNYEAQ. The CDR3 totals 14 residues. Trimming removed 5 bases from V and 1 base from J; junction bases left unmatched: 4.

This clonotype showed up just a few times. The chain combines TRBV7-9 with TRBJ1-4; perhaps TRBD1 as D (5 bases). Germline CDR1 reads SEHNR; CDR2 reads FQNEAQ (reference sequence). The CDR3 is 14 amino acids. V was shortened by 3 bases and J by 8 bases, with 13 bases between the two germline ends. CDR3 sequence reads: CASSLAGRQEKLFF. The CDR3 DNA reads TGTGCCAGCAGCTTGGCGGGACGTCAGGAAAAACTGTTTTTT.

This rearrangement joins TRBV30 to TRBJ1-3; TRBD1 matches at 8 bases. Germline lookup yields CDR1 GTSNPN and CDR2 SVGIG (reference sequence). Trimming cost V 4 bases and J 4 bases; bases outside gene matches: 12. The CDR3 has 16 residues. CDR3 nucleotides: TGTGCCTGGACCCACCCAGACAGGGGATCCGGAAACACCATATATTTT. Its translation is CAWTHPDRGSGNTIYF.

This clonotype was seen only a few times. This chain joins TRBV7-9 and TRBJ2-7; D could derive from TRBD1 or TRBD2 (5 bases each). The V gene's germline CDR1 is SEHNR and CDR2 FQNEAQ (reference sequence). Deletions cut 0 bases from V and 2 bases from J, with 11 bases between. CDR3 length equals 15 residues. CDR3 sequence (DNA): TGTGCCAGCAGCTTAGCGGTGGGGGATGCCTACGAGCAGTACTTC. Its protein product is CASSLAVGDAYEQYF.

J is TRBJ2-5 and V is TRBV27, with 8 bases fitting TRBD2. This CDR3 has 15 residues. With 4 bases clipped from V and 10 bases from J, the junction kept 14 bases outside the gene matches. The germline CDR1 and CDR2 sequences are MNHEY and SMNVEV (reference sequence). The CDR3 loop reads CASSSTWDYREGQYF. The CDR3 nucleotides are TGTGCCAGCAGTTCGACCTGGGACTACCGGGAGGGCCAGTACTTC.

This clonotype was detected only a few times. The CDR3 DNA reads as TGTGCCAGCAGCTTATCTCACAGGGGGAGTGGCACTGAAGCTTTCTTT. It yields the protein CASSLSHRGSGTEAFF. The J gene is TRBJ1-1, the V gene TRBV7-3; 8 nucleotides line up with TRBD1. Germline V gene sequence: CDR1 SGHTA, CDR2 FQGTGA. The junction had 9 bases not matched to a gene; V was cut back by 2 bases and J by 4 bases. The CDR3 consists of 16 residues.

CDR3 in amino acids: CASSSPVGEGSPLHF. In nucleotides, the CDR3 is TGTGCCAGCAGCTCCCCGGTGGGGGAAGGGTCACCCCTCCACTTT. V usage is TRBV7-4 and J usage is TRBJ1-6; D is possibly TRBD1 (5 bases). Germline CDR1 reads SGHVT; CDR2 reads SQSDAQ. This CDR3 comprises 15 residues. Between the trimmed V and J ends, which lost 4 bases and 10 bases, there was a span of 17 bases.

The V call is TRBV12-3 or TRBV12-4, the J call TRBJ1-2, with TRBD1 as a possible D gene (5 bases). CDR3 length: 14 amino acids. The CDR3 nucleotides are TGTGCTACGGAGGGGAAAGGGCCTAACTATGGCTACACCTTC. Amino acids: CATEGKGPNYGYTF.

This clonotype was counted between two and nine times. This chain joins TRBV7-2 and TRBJ2-3; 8 bases fit TRBD1. The ends lost 0 bases at V and 5 bases at J; junction bases unmatched: 10. Germline CDR1 SGHTA, CDR2 FQGNSA. CDR3 length: 17 amino acids. The CDR3 is CASSLAAGGTFQDTQYF. The CDR3 DNA sequence: TGTGCCAGCAGCTTAGCGGCAGGGGGCACTTTTCAAGATACGCAGTATTTT.

This clonotype was seen more than once but under ten times. This chain links TRBV6-5 with TRBJ1-2; possibly TRBD1 for D (5 bases). From germline, CDR1 is MNHEY and CDR2 SVGAGI. Trimming cost V 0 bases and J 2 bases, with 13 bases left between them. The CDR3 length is 16 residues. The CDR3: CASSYSRDLTNYGYTF. CDR3 DNA sequence: TGTGCCAGCAGTTACTCCCGGGACTTAACCAACTATGGCTACACCTTC.

This clonotype was counted between two and nine times. The rearrangement links TRBV6-2 or TRBV6-3 to TRBJ2-7; D tentatively reads TRBD1 or TRBD2 (6 bases each). This CDR3 comprises 14 residues. Germline CDR1 MNHEY, CDR2 SVGEGT. The germline V and J ends were trimmed by 0 bases and 5 bases, with 11 bases remaining between them. CDR3 residues: CASSYSSGADEQYF. The CDR3 nucleotides read TGTGCCAGCAGTTACTCATCGGGGGCGGACGAGCAGTACTTC.

The CDR3 here is CASSYTRDWGEQYF. DNA of the CDR3: TGTGCCAGCAGTTACACCAGGGATTGGGGCGAGCAGTACTTC. The rearrangement links TRBV6-8 to TRBJ2-7; weak D call: TRBD1 (5 bases). Germline values: CDR1 MNHGY, CDR2 SAAAGT. This CDR3 has 14 residues. The V and J ends lost 2 bases and 6 bases respectively, with 14 bases between them.

This clonotype has just a few counts. The gene calls are TRBV6-2 or TRBV6-3 and TRBJ1-1, with TRBD1 identical over 7 bases. Germline trimming cut 4 bases from V and 4 bases from J; bases unmatched to any gene: 9. The CDR3 totals 15 residues. The V gene's germline CDR1 is MNHEY and CDR2 SVGEGT. The CDR3 nucleotides read TGTGCCAGCAGTTCGGAGACAGGGTATGTCACTGAAGCTTTCTTT. It yields the protein CASSSETGYVTEAFF.

J is TRBJ2-3 and V is TRBV19; maybe TRBD1 (5 bases). CDR3 length equals 17 residues. Per the germline V gene, CDR1 is LNHDA and CDR2 is SQIVND (reference sequence). Deletions cut 7 bases from V and 2 bases from J, with 22 bases between. CDR3 sequence reads: CASTVAGHLLLTDTQYF. DNA for the CDR3: TGTGCCAGTACCGTAGCCGGACACCTTCTTCTCACAGATACGCAGTATTTT.